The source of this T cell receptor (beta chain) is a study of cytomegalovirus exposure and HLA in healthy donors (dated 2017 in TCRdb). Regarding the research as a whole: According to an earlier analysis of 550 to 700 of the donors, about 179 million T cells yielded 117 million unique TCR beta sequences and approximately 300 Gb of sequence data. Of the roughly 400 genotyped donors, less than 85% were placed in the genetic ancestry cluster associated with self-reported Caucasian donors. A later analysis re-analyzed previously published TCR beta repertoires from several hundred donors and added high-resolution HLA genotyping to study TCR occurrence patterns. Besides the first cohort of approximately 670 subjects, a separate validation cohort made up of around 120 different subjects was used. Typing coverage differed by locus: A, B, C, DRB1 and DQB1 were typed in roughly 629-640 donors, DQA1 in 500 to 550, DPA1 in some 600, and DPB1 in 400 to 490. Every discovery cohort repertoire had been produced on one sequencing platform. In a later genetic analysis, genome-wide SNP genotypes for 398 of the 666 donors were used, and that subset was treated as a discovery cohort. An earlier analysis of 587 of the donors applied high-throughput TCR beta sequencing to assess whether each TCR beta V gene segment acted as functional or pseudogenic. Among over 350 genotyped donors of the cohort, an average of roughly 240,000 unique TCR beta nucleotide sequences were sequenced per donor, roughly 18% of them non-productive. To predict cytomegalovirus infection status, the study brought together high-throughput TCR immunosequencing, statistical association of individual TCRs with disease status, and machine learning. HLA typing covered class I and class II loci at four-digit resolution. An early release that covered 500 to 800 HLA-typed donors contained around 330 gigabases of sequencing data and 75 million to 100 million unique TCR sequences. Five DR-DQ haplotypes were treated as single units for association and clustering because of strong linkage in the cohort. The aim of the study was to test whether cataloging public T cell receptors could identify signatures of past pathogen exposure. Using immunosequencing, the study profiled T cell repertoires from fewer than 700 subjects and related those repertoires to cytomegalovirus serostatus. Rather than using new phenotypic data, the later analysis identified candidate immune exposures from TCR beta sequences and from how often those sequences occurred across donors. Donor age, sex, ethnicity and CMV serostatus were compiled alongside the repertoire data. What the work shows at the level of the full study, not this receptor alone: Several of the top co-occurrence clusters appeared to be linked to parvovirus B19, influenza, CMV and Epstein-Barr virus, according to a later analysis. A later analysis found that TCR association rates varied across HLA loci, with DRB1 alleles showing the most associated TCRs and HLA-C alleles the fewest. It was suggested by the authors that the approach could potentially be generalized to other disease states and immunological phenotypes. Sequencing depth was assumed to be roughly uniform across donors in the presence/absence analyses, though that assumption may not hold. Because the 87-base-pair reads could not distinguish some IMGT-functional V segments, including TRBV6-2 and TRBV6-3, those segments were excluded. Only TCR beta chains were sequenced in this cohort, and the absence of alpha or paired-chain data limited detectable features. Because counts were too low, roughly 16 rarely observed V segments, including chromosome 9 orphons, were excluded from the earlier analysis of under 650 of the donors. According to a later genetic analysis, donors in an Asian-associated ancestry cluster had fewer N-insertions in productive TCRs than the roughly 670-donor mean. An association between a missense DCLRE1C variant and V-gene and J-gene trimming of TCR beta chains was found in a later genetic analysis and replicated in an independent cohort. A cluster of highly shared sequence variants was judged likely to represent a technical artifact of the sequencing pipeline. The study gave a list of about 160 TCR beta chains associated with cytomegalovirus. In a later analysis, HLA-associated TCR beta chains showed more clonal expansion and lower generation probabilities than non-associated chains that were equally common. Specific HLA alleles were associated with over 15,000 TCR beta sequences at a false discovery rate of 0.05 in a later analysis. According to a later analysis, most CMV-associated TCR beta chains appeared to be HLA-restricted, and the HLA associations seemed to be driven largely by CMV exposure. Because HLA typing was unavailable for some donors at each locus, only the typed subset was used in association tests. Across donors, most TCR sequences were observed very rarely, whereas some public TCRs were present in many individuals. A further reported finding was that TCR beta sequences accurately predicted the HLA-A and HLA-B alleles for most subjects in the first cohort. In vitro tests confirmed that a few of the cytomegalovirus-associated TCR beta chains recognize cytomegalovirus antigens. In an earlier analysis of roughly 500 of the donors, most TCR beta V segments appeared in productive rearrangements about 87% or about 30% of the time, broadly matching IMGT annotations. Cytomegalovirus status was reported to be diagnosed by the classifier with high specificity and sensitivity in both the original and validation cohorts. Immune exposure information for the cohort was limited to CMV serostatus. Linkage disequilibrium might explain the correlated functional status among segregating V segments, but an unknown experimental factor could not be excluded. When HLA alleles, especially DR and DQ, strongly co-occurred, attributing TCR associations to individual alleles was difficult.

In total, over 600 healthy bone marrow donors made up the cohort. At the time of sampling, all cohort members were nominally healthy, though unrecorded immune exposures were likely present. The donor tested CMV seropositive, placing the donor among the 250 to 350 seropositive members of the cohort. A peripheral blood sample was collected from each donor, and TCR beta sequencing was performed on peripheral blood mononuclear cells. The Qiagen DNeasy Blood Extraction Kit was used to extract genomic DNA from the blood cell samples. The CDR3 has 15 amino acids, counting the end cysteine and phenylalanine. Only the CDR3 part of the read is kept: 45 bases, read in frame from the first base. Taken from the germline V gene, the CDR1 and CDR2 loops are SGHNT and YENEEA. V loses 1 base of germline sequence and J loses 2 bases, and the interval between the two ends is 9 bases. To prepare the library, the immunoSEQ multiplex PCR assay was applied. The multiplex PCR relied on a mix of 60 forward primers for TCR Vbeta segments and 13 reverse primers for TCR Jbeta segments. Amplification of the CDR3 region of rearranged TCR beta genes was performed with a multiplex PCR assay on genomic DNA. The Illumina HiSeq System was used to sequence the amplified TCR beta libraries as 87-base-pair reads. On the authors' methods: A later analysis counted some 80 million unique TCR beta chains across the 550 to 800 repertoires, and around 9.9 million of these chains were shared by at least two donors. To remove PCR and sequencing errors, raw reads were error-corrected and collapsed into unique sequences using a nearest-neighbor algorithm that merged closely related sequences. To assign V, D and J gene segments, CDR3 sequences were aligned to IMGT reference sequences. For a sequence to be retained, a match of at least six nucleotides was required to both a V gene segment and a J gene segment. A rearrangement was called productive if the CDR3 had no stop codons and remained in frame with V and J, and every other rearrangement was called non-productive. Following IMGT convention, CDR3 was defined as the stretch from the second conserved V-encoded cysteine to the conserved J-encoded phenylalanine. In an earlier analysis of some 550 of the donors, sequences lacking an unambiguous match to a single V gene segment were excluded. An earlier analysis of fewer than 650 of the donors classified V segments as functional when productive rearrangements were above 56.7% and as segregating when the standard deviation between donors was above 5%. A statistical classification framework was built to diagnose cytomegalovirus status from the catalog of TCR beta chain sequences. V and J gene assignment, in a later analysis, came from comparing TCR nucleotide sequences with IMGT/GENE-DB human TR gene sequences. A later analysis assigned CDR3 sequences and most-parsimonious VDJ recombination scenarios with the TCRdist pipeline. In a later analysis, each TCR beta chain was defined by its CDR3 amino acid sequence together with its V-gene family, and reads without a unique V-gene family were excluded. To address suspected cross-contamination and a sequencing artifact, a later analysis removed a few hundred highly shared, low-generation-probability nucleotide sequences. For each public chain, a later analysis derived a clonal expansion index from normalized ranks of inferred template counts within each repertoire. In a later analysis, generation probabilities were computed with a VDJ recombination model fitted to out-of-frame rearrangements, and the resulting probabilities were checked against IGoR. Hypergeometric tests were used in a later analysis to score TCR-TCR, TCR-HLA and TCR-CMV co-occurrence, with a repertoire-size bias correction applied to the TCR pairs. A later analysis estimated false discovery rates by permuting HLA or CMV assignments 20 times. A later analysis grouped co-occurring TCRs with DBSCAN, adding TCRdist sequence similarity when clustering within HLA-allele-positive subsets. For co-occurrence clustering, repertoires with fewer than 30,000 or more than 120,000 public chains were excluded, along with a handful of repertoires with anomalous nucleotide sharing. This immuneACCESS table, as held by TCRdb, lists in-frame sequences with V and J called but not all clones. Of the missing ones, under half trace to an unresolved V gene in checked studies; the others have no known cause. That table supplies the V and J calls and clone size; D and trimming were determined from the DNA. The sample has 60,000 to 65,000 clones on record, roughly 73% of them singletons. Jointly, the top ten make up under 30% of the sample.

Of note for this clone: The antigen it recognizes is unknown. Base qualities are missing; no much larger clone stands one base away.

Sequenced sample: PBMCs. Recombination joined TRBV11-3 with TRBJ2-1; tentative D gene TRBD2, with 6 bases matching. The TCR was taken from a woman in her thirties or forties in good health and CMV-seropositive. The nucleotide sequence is TGTGCCAGCAGCTTAGTGGCGGGGCCCTACAATGAGCAGTTCTTC. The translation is CASSLVAGPYNEQFF.